Listed below are T cell receptor beta chains from one sample, sequenced in a study of OX40 agonist ivuxolimab in advanced cancers. Profiled with immunoSEQ multiplex PCR; TCRdb holds only in-frame clones, not every one. The sample contains around 57,000 clones, 82% of which appear only once. The sequences come from CD4+ or CD8+ T cells sorted from blood, collected in a trial of the OX40 agonist ivuxolimab. These receptors came from an adult with an advanced solid tumor such as melanoma, head and neck, liver or kidney cancer. Each CDR3 is given with its conserved first and last residue. The D gene is left open where the match is weak. Clone size is given for some rows only: seen once, a few or many times, or a class if the clone is expanded.

CDR3 DNA,CDR3 protein,D gene,V gene,J gene,clone size
TGTGCCAGCAGCTTATACAGGGGAGACGAGCAGTACTTC,CASSLYRGDEQYF,TRBD1,TRBV11-2,TRBJ2-7,.
TGCGCCAGCAGCTACGAGACAGGGGGCGCGAAGGGCTACACCTTC,CASSYETGGAKGYTF,TRBD1,TRBV5-1,TRBJ1-2,once
TGTGCCAGCAGCTTAGAGGAGGGTTTAAAGACTTTCTTT,CASSLEEGLKTFF,.,TRBV7-2,TRBJ1-1,.
TGTGCCAGCAGTTACGCCCAGGGGTTCGGCACAGATACGCAGTATTTT,CASSYAQGFGTDTQYF,.,TRBV6-5,TRBJ2-3,.
TGTGCCATCAGGACAGGGTCTACGCCGTCTTATGGCTACACCTTC,CAIRTGSTPSYGYTF,TRBD1,TRBV10-3,TRBJ1-2,.
TGTGCCAGCAGCGTCCGACCCCCGGGGTTTGAGACCCAGTACTTC,CASSVRPPGFETQYF,.,TRBV7-2,TRBJ2-5,.
TGTGCCAGCAGCTTAGATGAACGCACCATATATTTT,CASSLDERTIYF,.,TRBV7-9,TRBJ1-3,.
TGTGCCAGCAGCTTAGGACAGGGGAGGTATGGCTACACCTTC,CASSLGQGRYGYTF,TRBD1,TRBV7-9,TRBJ1-2,.
TGTGCCAGCAGCTGGGACAGGGGAGGTGGCTACACCTTC,CASSWDRGGGYTF,TRBD1,TRBV7-9,TRBJ1-2,.
TGTGCCAGCAGCCTTGGTGCTAATGAAAAACTGTTTTTT,CASSLGANEKLFF,.,TRBV4-2,TRBJ1-4,.
TGTGCCAGTCAGAGCGGGGAAGAGGACTATGGCTACACCTTC,CASQSGEEDYGYTF,.,TRBV19,TRBJ1-2,.
TGTGCCAGCCTAGTTGGGGGGGGCAATCAGCCCCAGCATTTT,CASLVGGGNQPQHF,.,TRBV28,TRBJ1-5,.
TGTGCCAGCAGCTTAACCCCCGGGGACACTGAAGCTTTCTTT,CASSLTPGDTEAFF,.,TRBV7-3,TRBJ1-1,.
TGCGCCAGCAGCTTGAGGGGGGAGGGCCGTTATGAGCAGTTCTTC,CASSLRGEGRYEQFF,.,TRBV5-1,TRBJ2-1,.
TGTGCCAGCAGCCCTGGTTACCTCTCCTACGAGCAGTACTTC,CASSPGYLSYEQYF,.,TRBV11-1,TRBJ2-7,.
TGTGCCAGCAGGGAGAGCTCAGATACGCAGTATTTT,CASRESSDTQYF,.,TRBV6-5,TRBJ2-3,.
TGTGCCAGCGGGCCGAACACCGGGGAGCTGTTTTTT,CASGPNTGELFF,.,TRBV7-8,TRBJ2-2,.
TGTGCCAGCAGCTTAGCCCCCCAAGAGACCCAGTACTTC,CASSLAPQETQYF,.,TRBV11-3,TRBJ2-5,few
TGTGCCAGCAGTTTGGCTAGCGGGAGGACTTCTCATTCCTACGAGCAGTACTTC,CASSLASGRTSHSYEQYF,TRBD2,TRBV28,TRBJ2-7,.
TGCGCCAGCAGCTCTTTAGCGGGGAACACCGGGGAGCTGTTTTTT,CASSSLAGNTGELFF,TRBD2,TRBV5-1,TRBJ2-2,.
TGCAGCGTTGACAGGGGAGGGGGATACGAGCAGTACTTC,CSVDRGGGYEQYF,.,TRBV29-1,TRBJ2-7,.